This T cell receptor beta chain was sequenced for a study of glioma-infiltrating T cells after dendritic cell vaccination. The CDR3 contains 14 residues. Germline lookup yields CDR1 SGHVS and CDR2 FQNEAQ. The V gene lost 5 bases and the J gene lost 3 bases, with 13 bases spanning the gap. General study results and limits: Complete blood and tumor specimen sets were limited to few patients.

None of the glioblastoma patients had an isocitrate dehydrogenase mutation. A remark on this clone: No antigen is known for it.

Up to about 2 ug genomic DNA was used for TCRB CDR3 amplification. The table came from immunoSEQ multiplex PCR; TCRdb's copy has only in-frame clones and leaves some out. The sample has just under 85,000 clones, about 90% seen once. J is TRBJ1-2 and V is TRBV7-8; D ambiguous. The receptor's source is a human donor with glioblastoma. The material was blood, obtained before dendritic cell vaccination. The CDR3 region is CASSPAPRDYGYTF. CDR3 coding DNA: TGTGCCAGCAGCCCCGCCCCCCGAGACTATGGCTACACCTTC.